The clone carrying this T cell receptor beta chain was picked up a small number of times. The antigen is not known. Genomic DNA constituted the template upon which TCR beta VDJ and CDR3 profiling was performed. One entry per CDR3 protein results from TCRdb running MiXCR on the reads. The data hold 170,000 or so distinct CDR3 sequences, with about 60% observed a single time. This specimen comes from a study of CD8+CD57+ T cells in acquired aplastic anemia. Looking at the study overall: Sorted CD4+ plus CD8+ cells gave DNA averaging about 3.2 ug.

Germline lookup yields CDR1 ENHRY and CDR2 SYGVKD. V lost 4 bases and J lost 5, with 9 bases in between. The CDR3 spans 12 residues. Study conclusions and caveats: Patients versus controls showed no significant CD8+ Simpson's diversity difference. Comparison of patients with controls identified about 30 shared CD8+ CDR3 sequences.

Previously, flow cytometry had revealed CD8+CD57+ cell expansion in the patients chosen for sequencing. Severe acquired aplastic anemia was present in every patient. The chain carries TRBV10-3 and TRBJ2-7, with D hard to call. This sequence originates from a human donor with aplastic anemia. Material for sequencing was sorted CD4+, CD8+, or CD8+CD57+ T cells (not recorded which) from PBMCs. The CDR3 region has the DNA TGTGCCATCAGTGGGACCGAGCACGAGCAGTACTTC. The encoded protein is CAISGTEHEQYF.